The rows below give T cell receptor beta chains drawn from one sample of a study of T cells in Graves' hyperthyroidism and ophthalmopathy. TCRdb independently ran MiXCR on the multiplex PCR reads; one entry per CDR3 protein. The sample lists about 300,000 distinct CDR3 sequences, about 14% seen once, with about 8% in the top ten. The sequencing input was blood. The receptor source for this set is a woman in her twenties or thirties with Graves' hyperthyroidism that later progressed to Graves' ophthalmopathy. Both conserved end residues are part of each CDR3. The D gene is left open where the match is weak. Clone size, where shown, is once, few, many, or a class for clones that have expanded.

clone_size	v_call	d_call	j_call	cdr3_aa	cdr3_nt
.	TRBV12-3/TRBV12-4	TRBD2	TRBJ2-1	CASSLVLRIGTSGKSSYNEQFF	TGTGCCAGCAGTTTAGTTCTTCGGATAGGGACTAGCGGGAAAAGCTCCTACAATGAGCAGTTCTTC
many	TRBV6-2/TRBV6-3	TRBD2	TRBJ2-7	CASSSLRREGKQYF	TGTGCCAGCAGTTCCCTGCGGCGGGAGGGCAAGCAGTACTTC
many	TRBV5-1	.	TRBJ2-2	CASSLGSANTGELFF	TGCGCCAGCAGCTTAGGTAGCGCCAACACCGGGGAGCTGTTTTTT
many	TRBV27	.	TRBJ2-7	CASSLAGTLTLSYEQYF	TGTGCCAGCAGTTTAGCCGGGACACTGACCCTGTCCTACGAGCAGTACTTC
many	TRBV7-2	.	TRBJ2-1	CASTMHSEQFF	TGTGCCAGCACTATGCATAGTGAGCAGTTCTTC
.	TRBV19	TRBD1	TRBJ1-4	CASSADRGNEKLFF	TGTGCCAGTAGTGCGGACAGGGGAAATGAAAAACTGTTTTTT
many	TRBV7-2	.	TRBJ2-3	CASSRVLETQYF	TGTGCCAGCAGCCGGGTTTTAGAAACGCAGTATTTT
many	TRBV28	.	TRBJ1-5	CASRGANQPQHF	TGTGCCAGTAGGGGGGCCAATCAGCCCCAGCATTTT
.	TRBV7-2	.	TRBJ2-2	CASSLASDIVGELFF	TGTGCCAGCAGCTTAGCGAGCGACATCGTCGGGGAGCTGTTTTTT
many	TRBV12-3/TRBV12-4	TRBD1	TRBJ1-5	CASTPEVGTGNQPQHF	TGTGCCAGCACCCCCGAGGTGGGGACAGGGAATCAGCCCCAGCATTTT
.	TRBV20-1	TRBD1	TRBJ2-5	CSAWTGNQETQYF	TGCAGTGCTTGGACAGGAAACCAAGAGACCCAGTACTTC
.	TRBV28	TRBD2	TRBJ2-3	CASSLKSSGLTDTQYF	TGTGCCAGCAGTTTAAAAAGTAGCGGGCTCACAGATACGCAGTATTTT
many	TRBV19	.	TRBJ2-2	CASSIGPGLDHTGELFF	TGTGCCAGTAGTATAGGTCCAGGGCTCGATCACACCGGGGAGCTGTTTTTT
few	TRBV27	TRBD1	TRBJ1-2	CAGSWDPTGGAGSDGYTF	TGTGCCGGCAGTTGGGACCCGACAGGGGGCGCAGGCTCTGATGGCTACACCTTC
.	TRBV2	.	TRBJ1-2	CAGLGGYTF	TGTGCCGGGTTGGGGGGCTACACCTTC
many	TRBV18	TRBD1	TRBJ2-1	CASNRPGQRYNEQFF	TGTGCCAGCAACCGACCGGGACAGAGATACAATGAGCAGTTCTTC
many	TRBV2	.	TRBJ1-1	CASSYGENTEAFF	TGTGCCAGCAGTTACGGAGAGAACACTGAAGCTTTCTTT
many	TRBV20-1	.	TRBJ2-7	CSAKVGGGPYEQYF	TGCAGTGCTAAGGTAGGGGGGGGCCCCTACGAGCAGTACTTC
many	TRBV28	.	TRBJ2-7	CASSTSGTLYEQYF	TGTGCCAGCAGTACATCCGGGACTCTCTACGAGCAGTACTTC
few	TRBV18	.	TRBJ2-7	CASSPRQADEQYF	TGTGCCAGCTCACCACGACAGGCGGACGAGCAGTACTTC
many	TRBV20-1	TRBD1	TRBJ1-1	CSARKQGWGAFF	TGCAGTGCTAGAAAACAGGGGTGGGGAGCTTTCTTT
many	TRBV4-1	TRBD1	TRBJ1-5	CASSPTGEGSNQPQHF	TGCGCCAGCAGCCCGACAGGGGAGGGGAGCAATCAGCCCCAGCATTTT
few	TRBV3-1	.	TRBJ1-1	CASSPYLSAEAFF	TGTGCCAGCAGCCCCTACCTGAGCGCTGAAGCTTTCTTT
.	TRBV9	.	TRBJ2-5	CASSLGTGLAGMAQYF	TGTGCCAGCAGCCTGGGCACGGGACTTGCGGGGATGGCCCAGTACTTC
many	TRBV7-2	.	TRBJ2-7	CASSSLDWGPYEQYF	TGTGCCAGCAGCTCCCTGGACTGGGGCCCCTACGAGCAGTACTTC
many	TRBV12-3/TRBV12-4	.	TRBJ1-3	CASSQPGRRGKENTIYF	TGTGCCAGCAGTCAACCGGGCCGACGGGGTAAAGAAAACACCATATATTTT
many	TRBV6-1	.	TRBJ1-1	CATSSTEAFF	TGTGCCACCTCATCTACTGAAGCTTTCTTT
many	TRBV12-3/TRBV12-4	TRBD1	TRBJ1-1	CASTHRGRRGTEAFF	TGTGCCAGCACCCACAGGGGGCGGAGGGGCACTGAAGCTTTCTTT
.	TRBV12-3/TRBV12-4	.	TRBJ2-5	CASSFEVEETQYF	TGTGCCAGCAGTTTCGAGGTAGAGGAGACCCAGTACTTC
many	TRBV20-1	TRBD2	TRBJ2-5	CSAKDDGLAGGETQYF	TGCAGTGCAAAAGACGACGGACTAGCGGGAGGAGAGACCCAGTACTTC
.	TRBV20-1	.	TRBJ1-2	CSARLKAAGNGYTF	TGCAGTGCTAGACTAAAGGCGGCAGGGAATGGCTACACCTTC
many	TRBV27	.	TRBJ1-2	CASSPGNYGYTF	TGTGCCAGCAGCCCCGGGAACTATGGCTACACCTTC
many	TRBV24-1	TRBD2	TRBJ2-3	CATSDLSAGDPDTQYF	TGTGCCACCAGTGATTTGTCGGCGGGAGACCCAGATACGCAGTATTTT
many	TRBV12-3/TRBV12-4	.	TRBJ1-1	CASNLKGEAFF	TGTGCCAGCAACCTAAAGGGGGAAGCTTTCTTT
many	TRBV20-1	.	TRBJ1-3	CSVLGQYSGNTIYF	TGCAGTGTGCTAGGGCAATACTCTGGAAACACCATATATTTT
many	TRBV11-2	TRBD2	TRBJ2-1	CASSLGAGAYNEQFF	TGTGCCAGCAGCTTAGGAGCGGGAGCCTACAATGAGCAGTTCTTC
many	TRBV5-5	.	TRBJ2-3	CASSWDRDPTDTQYF	TGTGCCAGCAGCTGGGACCGGGACCCCACAGATACGCAGTATTTT
few	TRBV7-9	TRBD1	TRBJ2-7	CASSSGDRGGYEQYF	TGTGCCAGCAGCTCGGGGGACAGGGGGGGCTACGAGCAGTACTTC
many	TRBV30	.	TRBJ2-7	CAWRETGTTYEQYF	TGTGCCTGGAGGGAAACCGGGACAACCTACGAGCAGTACTTC
many	TRBV7-9	.	TRBJ2-7	CASSLTPGTTGRTNPYEQYF	TGTGCCAGCAGCCTCACCCCGGGGACAACCGGGAGAACGAACCCCTACGAGCAGTACTTC
many	TRBV7-2	TRBD2	TRBJ2-3	CASSTASGAQYF	TGTGCCAGCAGCACGGCTAGCGGAGCGCAGTATTTT
.	TRBV7-9	.	TRBJ2-7	CASNLDTSYEQYF	TGTGCCAGCAACTTAGACACCTCCTACGAGCAGTACTTC
many	TRBV6-1	TRBD2	TRBJ2-3	CASSTGLAGGTDTQYF	TGTGCCAGCAGTACAGGACTAGCGGGGGGCACAGATACGCAGTATTTT
many	TRBV11-3	.	TRBJ2-3	CASSLAGSTDTQYF	TGTGCCAGCAGCTTAGCCGGATCCACAGATACGCAGTATTTT
.	TRBV6-1	TRBD2	TRBJ2-1	CASSGTSGIVYQDNEQFF	TGTGCCAGCAGTGGGACTAGCGGGATAGTTTATCAGGACAATGAGCAGTTCTTC
many	TRBV28	.	TRBJ2-1	CASSFGDYNEQFF	TGTGCCAGCAGTTTCGGGGATTACAATGAGCAGTTCTTC
many	TRBV28	.	TRBJ2-5	CANSNSATRETQYF	TGTGCCAACTCTAACTCAGCCACTCGAGAGACCCAGTACTTC
many	TRBV4-1	TRBD1	TRBJ1-2	CASSQVRLGQGKSTNYGYTF	TGCGCCAGCAGCCAAGTGCGACTGGGACAGGGCAAGAGTACTAACTATGGCTACACCTTC
many	TRBV18	TRBD1	TRBJ2-2	CASSPPTGTATNTGELFF	TGTGCCAGCTCACCACCAACCGGGACAGCTACGAACACCGGGGAGCTGTTTTTT
few	TRBV6-1	.	TRBJ2-3	CASSFPSTDTQYF	TGTGCCAGCAGTTTTCCATCCACAGATACGCAGTATTTT